This T cell receptor (beta chain) was recovered during a study of T cells in Graves' hyperthyroidism and ophthalmopathy (dated by TCRdb to between 2017 and 2020). A note on the overall study: To identify TCR V-J signatures that set the groups apart, the researchers used a discovery cohort of 100 patients, made up of some 41 with Graves' ophthalmopathy and some 56 with stable Graves' hyperthyroidism. After sampling, hyperthyroidism patients received methimazole starting at 30 mg daily, and ophthalmopathy patients received high-dose intravenous methylprednisolone. Thyroid tissue and blood T-cell repertoires from six Graves' hyperthyroidism patients were also compared in the study. The paper describes TCR Vbeta CDR3 sequencing of some 130 peripheral blood samples, made up of around 41 ophthalmopathy patients, around 78 hyperthyroidism patients and roughly 17 progressor patients. Prospective prediction of ophthalmopathy was tested in an independent validation cohort of fewer than 20 hyperthyroidism patients and around 16 patients who later progressed to ophthalmopathy. For training and testing, the roughly 93 patients in the discovery cohort were randomly divided in a 7:3 ratio.

Clipping removes 6 bases from V and 3 bases from J, with 2 as the unmatched junction base count. CDR1 and CDR2, per the germline V gene, are SGDLS and YYNGEE. Its CDR3 holds 13 amino acids, cysteine through phenylalanine. The DNA shown is the 39-base CDR3, in frame from base 1. Amplification of TCR beta CDR3 regions was carried out from RNA transcripts. The first round of RT-PCR for the TCR CDR3 was performed with the HTBI primer set and the Qiagen OneStep RT-PCR kit. A second multiplex PCR round built the libraries, followed by size selection and purification. Libraries were sequenced paired-end with 100 bp reads on an Illumina HiSeq2000. For the original study's pipeline: SOAPnuke was used to process the raw data, with reads discarded if the reads contained adapters or uncalled bases, had a mean Phred below 15, or lacked an exact constant-primer or identifier match. High-quality paired reads were merged with COPE v1.2.5, and unique nucleotide sequences were defined as clonotypes. MiTCR v1.1 was used to align clonotypes to the IMGT TRBV, TRBD and TRBJ reference segments. Only V-J combinations with frequency above 0.0001, covering approximately 99% of repertoires, were analysed. A TCS score was defined as the ratio between F50 (clonal expansion) and ExV (chaos), using BLOSUM62-based TCRdist between CDR3 peptides within each V-J. Welch's t-statistics and random forest reduced 514 V-J features to roughly 13, which were used in a naive Bayes classifier (R e1071). Thyroid-blood repertoire similarity was quantified with the Morisita-Horn index. TCRdb trimmed public reads at Q25 via fastp, called clones via MiXCR and kept in-frame beta chains. One record per CDR3 amino acid sequence lists the most common genes and DNA. TCRdb's processing, not the study's, gives the V and J calls here. For this sample the table gives about 700,000 distinct CDR3 sequences, of which 40% to 55% were detected only once. The ten largest clonotypes hold about 7% of the sample.

With regard to this clonotype: The antigen this receptor binds is unknown. No qualities accompany the bases; no much larger clone lies one base away.

Paper-wide results and their limitations: No statistical method was used to set the sample size in advance, and investigators knew the group allocation. In validation, the model predicted progression to ophthalmopathy with around 71% sensitivity and approximately 78% specificity, a median of 6.5 months before onset. Most expanded thyroid clonotypes (frequency above 0.001) were also found in blood, which suggests that blood repertoires may mirror thyroid immune responses. Ophthalmopathy was separated from stable hyperthyroidism by a 13 V-J signature model, with 85% to 90% sensitivity and about 81% specificity obtained in cross-validation and 80%/75% obtained in testing.

Exclusion was applied to patients with uncontrolled infections, other autoimmune diseases, pregnancy or lactation. Diagnoses were established on the basis of clinical symptoms, serum thyroxine and TRAb, thyroid ultrasound, and orbital computed tomography. Total RNA was extracted using Trizol reagent, and RNA quality was assessed on an Agilent 2100 Bioanalyzer. The sample was peripheral blood or thyroid tissue (not recorded which). The sequence links TRBV9 to TRBJ1-3, and 8 junctional nucleotides match TRBD1. This receptor was taken from an adult man with Graves' disease, either hyperthyroidism or ophthalmopathy (not recorded which). The CDR3 corresponds to CASTGTGGNTIYF. In nucleotides, the sequence is TGTGCCAGCACCGGGACAGGTGGAAACACCATATATTTT.